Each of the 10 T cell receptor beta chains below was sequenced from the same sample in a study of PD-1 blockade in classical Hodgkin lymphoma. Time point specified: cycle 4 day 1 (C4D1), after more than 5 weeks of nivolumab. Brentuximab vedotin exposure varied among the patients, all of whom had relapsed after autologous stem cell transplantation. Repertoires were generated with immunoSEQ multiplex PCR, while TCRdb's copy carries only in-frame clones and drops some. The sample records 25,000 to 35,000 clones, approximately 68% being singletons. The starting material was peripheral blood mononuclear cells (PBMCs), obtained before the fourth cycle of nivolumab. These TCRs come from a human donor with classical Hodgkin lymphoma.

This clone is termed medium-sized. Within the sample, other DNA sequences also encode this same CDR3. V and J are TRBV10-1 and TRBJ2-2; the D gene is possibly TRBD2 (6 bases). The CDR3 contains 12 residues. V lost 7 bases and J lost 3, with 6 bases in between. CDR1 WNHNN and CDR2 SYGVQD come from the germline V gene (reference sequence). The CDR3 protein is CASKRDTGELFF. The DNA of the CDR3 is TGCGCCAGCAAGCGGGACACCGGGGAGCTGTTTTTT.

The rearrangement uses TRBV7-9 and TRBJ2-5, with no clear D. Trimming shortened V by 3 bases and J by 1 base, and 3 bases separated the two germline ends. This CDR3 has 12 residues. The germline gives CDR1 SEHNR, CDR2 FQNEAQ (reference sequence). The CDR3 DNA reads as TGTGCCAGCAGCTTGGCCCAAGAGACCCAGTACTTC. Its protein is CASSLAQETQYF.

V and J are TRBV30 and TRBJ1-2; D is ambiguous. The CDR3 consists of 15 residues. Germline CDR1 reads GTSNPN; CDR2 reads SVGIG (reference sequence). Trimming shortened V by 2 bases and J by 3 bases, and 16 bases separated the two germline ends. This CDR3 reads CAWSPTPTRDYGYTF. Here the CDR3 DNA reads TGTGCCTGGAGTCCCACCCCCACCCGGGACTATGGCTACACCTTC.

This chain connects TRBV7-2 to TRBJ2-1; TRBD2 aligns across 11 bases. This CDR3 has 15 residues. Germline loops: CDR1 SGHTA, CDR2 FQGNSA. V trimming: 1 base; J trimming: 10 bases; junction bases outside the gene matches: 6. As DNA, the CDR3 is TGTGCCAGCAGCTTAGTAGCGGGGGGGTCGAGGGAGCAGTTCTTC. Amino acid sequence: CASSLVAGGSREQFF.

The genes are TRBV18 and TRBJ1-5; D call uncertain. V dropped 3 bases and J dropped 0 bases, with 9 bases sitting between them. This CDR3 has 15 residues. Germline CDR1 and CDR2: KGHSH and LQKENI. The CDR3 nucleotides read TGTGCCAGCTCACCGGCCGGAGATAGCAATCAGCCCCAGCATTTT. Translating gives CASSPAGDSNQPQHF.

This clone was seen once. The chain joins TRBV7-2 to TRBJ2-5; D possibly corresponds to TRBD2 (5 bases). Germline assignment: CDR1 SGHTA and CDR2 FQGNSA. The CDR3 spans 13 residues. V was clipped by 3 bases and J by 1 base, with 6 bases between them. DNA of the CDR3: TGTGCCAGCAGCTTTAGCGTCCAAGAGACCCAGTACTTC. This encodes CASSFSVQETQYF. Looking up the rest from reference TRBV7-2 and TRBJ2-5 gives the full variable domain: GAGVSQSPSNKVTEKGKDVELRCDPISGHTALYWYRQSLGQGLEFLIYFQGNSAPDKSGLPSDRFSAERTGGSVSTLTIQRTQQEDSAVYLCASSFSVQETQYFGPGTRLLVL.

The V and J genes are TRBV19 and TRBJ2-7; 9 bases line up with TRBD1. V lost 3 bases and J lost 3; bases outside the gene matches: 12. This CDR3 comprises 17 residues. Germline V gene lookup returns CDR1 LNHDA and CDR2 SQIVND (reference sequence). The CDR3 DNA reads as TGTGCCAGTAGTATGCCTCGAACAGGGGGCGCGGGCTACGAGCAGTACTTC. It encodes CASSMPRTGGAGYEQYF.

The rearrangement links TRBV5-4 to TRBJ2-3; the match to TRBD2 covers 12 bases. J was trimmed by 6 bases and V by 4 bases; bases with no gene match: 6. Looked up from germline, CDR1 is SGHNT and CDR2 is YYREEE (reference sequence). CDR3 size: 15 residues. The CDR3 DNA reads TGTGCCAGCAGCGAACTAGCGGGGGGCGAGGATACGCAGTATTTT. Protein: CASSELAGGEDTQYF.

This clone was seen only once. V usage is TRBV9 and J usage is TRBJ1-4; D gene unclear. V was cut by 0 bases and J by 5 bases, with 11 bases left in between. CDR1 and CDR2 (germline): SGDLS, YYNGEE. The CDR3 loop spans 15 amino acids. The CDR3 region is CASSVGPAQNEKLFF. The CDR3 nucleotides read TGTGCCAGCAGCGTAGGCCCTGCGCAAAATGAAAAACTGTTTTTT.

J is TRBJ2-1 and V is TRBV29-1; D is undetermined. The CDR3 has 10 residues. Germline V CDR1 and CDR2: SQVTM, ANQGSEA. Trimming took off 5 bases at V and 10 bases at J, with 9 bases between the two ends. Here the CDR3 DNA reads TGCAGCGTTCCATTCCAAGAGCAGTTCTTC. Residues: CSVPFQEQFF.